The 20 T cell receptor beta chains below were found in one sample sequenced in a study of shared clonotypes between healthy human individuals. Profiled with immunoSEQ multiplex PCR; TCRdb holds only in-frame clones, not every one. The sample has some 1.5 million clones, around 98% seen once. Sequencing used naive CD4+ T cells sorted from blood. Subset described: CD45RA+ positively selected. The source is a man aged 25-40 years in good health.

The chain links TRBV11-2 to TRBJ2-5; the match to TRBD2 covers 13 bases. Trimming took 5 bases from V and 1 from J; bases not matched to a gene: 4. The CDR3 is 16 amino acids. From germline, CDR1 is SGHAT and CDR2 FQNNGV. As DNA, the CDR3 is TGTGCCAGCAGCCTGGGACTAGCGGGAATCCAAGAGACCCAGTACTTC. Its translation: CASSLGLAGIQETQYF.

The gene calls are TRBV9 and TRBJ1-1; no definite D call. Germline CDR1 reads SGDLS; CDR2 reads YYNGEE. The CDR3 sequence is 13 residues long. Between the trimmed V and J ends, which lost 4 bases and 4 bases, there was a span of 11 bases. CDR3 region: CASSPRLGTEAFF. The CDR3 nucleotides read TGTGCCAGCAGCCCACGTCTAGGCACTGAAGCTTTCTTT.

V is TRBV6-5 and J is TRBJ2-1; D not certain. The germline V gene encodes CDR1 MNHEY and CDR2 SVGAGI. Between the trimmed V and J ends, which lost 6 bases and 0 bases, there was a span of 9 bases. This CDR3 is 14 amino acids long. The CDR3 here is CASSPFGSYNEQFF. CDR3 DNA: TGTGCCAGCAGCCCCTTCGGCTCCTACAATGAGCAGTTCTTC.

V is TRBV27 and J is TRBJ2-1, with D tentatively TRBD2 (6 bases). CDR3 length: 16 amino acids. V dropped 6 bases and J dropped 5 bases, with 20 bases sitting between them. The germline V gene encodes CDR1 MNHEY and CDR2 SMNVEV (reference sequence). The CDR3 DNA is TGTGCCAGCAGCCTAGAGGGACTTGGAATCCACAATGAGCAGTTCTTC. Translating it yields CASSLEGLGIHNEQFF.

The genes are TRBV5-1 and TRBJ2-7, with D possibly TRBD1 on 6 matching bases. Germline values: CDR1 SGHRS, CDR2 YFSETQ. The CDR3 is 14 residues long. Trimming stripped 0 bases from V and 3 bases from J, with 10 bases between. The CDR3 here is CASSLDRALYEQYF. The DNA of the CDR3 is TGCGCCAGCAGCTTGGACAGGGCTCTCTACGAGCAGTACTTC.

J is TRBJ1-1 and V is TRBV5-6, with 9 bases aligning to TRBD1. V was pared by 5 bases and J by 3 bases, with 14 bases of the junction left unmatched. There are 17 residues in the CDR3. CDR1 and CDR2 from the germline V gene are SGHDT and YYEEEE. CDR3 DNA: TGTGCCAGCAGTCTCACAACCGGGACAGGGAGGTACACTGAAGCTTTCTTT. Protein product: CASSLTTGTGRYTEAFF.

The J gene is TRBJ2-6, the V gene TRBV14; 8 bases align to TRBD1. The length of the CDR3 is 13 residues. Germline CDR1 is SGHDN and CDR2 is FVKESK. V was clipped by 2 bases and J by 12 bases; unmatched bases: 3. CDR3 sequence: CASSQWTGSVLTF. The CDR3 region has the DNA TGTGCCAGCAGCCAATGGACAGGGTCCGTCCTGACTTTC.

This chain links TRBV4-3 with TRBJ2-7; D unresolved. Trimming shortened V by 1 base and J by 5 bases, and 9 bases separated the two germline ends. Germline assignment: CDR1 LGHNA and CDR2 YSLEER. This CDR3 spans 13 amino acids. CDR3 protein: CASSQGGVHEQYF. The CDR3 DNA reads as TGCGCCAGCAGCCAAGGTGGGGTCCACGAGCAGTACTTC.

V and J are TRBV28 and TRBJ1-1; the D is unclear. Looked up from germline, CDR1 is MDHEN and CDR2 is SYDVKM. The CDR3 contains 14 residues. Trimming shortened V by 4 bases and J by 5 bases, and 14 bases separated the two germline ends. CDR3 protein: CASSSVGYSTEAFF. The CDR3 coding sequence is TGTGCCAGCAGTTCTGTCGGCTATAGTACTGAAGCTTTCTTT.

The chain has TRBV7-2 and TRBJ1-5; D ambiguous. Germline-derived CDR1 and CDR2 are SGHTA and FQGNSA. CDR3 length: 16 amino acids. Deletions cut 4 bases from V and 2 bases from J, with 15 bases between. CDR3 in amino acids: CASSSIIGVGNQPQHF. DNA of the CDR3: TGTGCCAGCAGCTCGATCATTGGGGTGGGCAATCAGCCCCAGCATTTT.

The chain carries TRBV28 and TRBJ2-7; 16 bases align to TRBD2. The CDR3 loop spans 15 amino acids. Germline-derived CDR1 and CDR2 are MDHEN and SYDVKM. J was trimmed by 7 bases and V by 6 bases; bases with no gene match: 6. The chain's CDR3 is CASRGLAGGPGEQYF. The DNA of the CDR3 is TGTGCCAGCAGGGGACTAGCGGGAGGGCCCGGTGAGCAGTACTTC.

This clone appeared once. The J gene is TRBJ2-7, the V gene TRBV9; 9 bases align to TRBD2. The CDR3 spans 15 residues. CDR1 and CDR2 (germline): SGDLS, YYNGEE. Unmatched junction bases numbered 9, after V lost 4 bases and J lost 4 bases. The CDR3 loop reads CASSPGWREGYEQYF. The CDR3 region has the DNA TGTGCCAGCAGCCCCGGCTGGCGGGAGGGTTACGAGCAGTACTTC.

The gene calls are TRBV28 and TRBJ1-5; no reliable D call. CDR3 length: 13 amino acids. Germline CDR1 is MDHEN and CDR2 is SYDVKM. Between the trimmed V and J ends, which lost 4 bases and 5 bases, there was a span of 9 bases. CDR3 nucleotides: TGTGCCAGCAGTTCCCAAGCAGATCAGCCCCAGCATTTT. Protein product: CASSSQADQPQHF. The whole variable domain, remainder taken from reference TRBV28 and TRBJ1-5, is DVKVTQSSRYLVKRTGEKVFLECVQDMDHENMFWYRQDPGLGLRLIYFSYDVKMKEKGDIPEGYSVSREKKERFSLILESASTNQTSMYLCASSSQADQPQHFGDGTRLSIL.

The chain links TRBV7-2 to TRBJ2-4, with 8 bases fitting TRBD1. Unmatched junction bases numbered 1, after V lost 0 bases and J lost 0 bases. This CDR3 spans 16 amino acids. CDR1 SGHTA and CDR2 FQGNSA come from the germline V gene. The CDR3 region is CASSLARGRAKNIQYF. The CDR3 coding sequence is TGTGCCAGCAGCTTAGCCAGGGGGCGAGCCAAAAACATTCAGTACTTC.

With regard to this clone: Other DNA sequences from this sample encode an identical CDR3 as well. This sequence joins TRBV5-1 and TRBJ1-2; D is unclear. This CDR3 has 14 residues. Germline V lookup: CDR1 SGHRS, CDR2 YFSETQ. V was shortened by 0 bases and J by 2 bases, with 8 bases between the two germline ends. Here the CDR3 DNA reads TGCGCCAGCAGCTTGGAGGCAGTAAACTATGGCTACACCTTC. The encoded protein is CASSLEAVNYGYTF. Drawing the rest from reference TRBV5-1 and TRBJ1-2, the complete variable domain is KAGVTQTPRYLIKTRGQQVTLSCSPISGHRSVSWYQQTPGQGLQFLFEYFSETQRNKGNFPGRFSGRQFSNSRSEMNVSTLELGDSALYLCASSLEAVNYGYTFGSGTRLTVV.

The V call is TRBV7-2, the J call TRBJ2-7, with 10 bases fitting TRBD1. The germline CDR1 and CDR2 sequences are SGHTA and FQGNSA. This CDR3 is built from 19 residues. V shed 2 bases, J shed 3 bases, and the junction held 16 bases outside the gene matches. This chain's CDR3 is CASSLYLLRRQGANYEQYF. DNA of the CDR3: TGTGCCAGCAGCTTATATCTTTTAAGGAGACAGGGGGCGAACTACGAGCAGTACTTC.

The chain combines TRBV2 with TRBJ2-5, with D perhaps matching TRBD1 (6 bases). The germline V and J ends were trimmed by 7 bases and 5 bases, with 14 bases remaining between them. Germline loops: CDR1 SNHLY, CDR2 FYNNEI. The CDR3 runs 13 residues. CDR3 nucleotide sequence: TGTGCCAGCAATACCGACAGGTCGGAGACCCAGTACTTC. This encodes CASNTDRSETQYF.

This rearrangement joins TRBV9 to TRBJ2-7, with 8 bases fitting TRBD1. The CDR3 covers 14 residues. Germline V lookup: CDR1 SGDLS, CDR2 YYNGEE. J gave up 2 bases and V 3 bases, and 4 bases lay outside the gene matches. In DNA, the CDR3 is TGTGCCAGCAGCGGGGGACAGGATCCCTACGAGCAGTACTTC. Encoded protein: CASSGGQDPYEQYF. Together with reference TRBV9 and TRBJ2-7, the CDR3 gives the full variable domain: DSGVTQTPKHLITATGQRVTLRCSPRSGDLSVYWYQQSLDQGLQFLIQYYNGEERAKGNILERFSAQQFPDLHSELNLSSLELGDSALYFCASSGGQDPYEQYFGPGTRLTVT.

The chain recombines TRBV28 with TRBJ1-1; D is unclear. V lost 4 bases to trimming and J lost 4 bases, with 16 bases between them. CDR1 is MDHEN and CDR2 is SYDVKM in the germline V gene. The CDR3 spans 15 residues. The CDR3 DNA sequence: TGTGCCAGCAGTTCCATCGCCGGGTGGGGCACTGAAGCTTTCTTT. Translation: CASSSIAGWGTEAFF.

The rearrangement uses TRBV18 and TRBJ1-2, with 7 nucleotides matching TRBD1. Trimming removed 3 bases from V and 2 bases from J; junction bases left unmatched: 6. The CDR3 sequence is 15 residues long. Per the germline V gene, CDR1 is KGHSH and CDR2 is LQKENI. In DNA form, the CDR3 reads TGTGCCAGCTCACCGACAGGGTCCAAAAACTATGGCTACACCTTC. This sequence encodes CASSPTGSKNYGYTF.